This paragraph covers one T cell receptor (beta chain) sequence. CDR3 size: 14 residues. CDR1 and CDR2 from the germline V gene are SGHTA and FQGTGA. V lost 6 bases, J lost 0 bases, and 8 bases lay in between. Followed longitudinally, the Seattle patients had been enrolled during active infection. The sample belongs to a study of blood T cell repertoires in COVID-19. Sequenced by immunoSEQ multiplex PCR; TCRdb stores in-frame clones only, minus some. Of 400,000 to 450,000 clones in the sample, approximately 88% are singletons; the top ten hold over 10%. This sequence was found in a woman aged 45-60 years with COVID-19, enrolled during active disease. Sequencing was performed on peripheral blood. The V and J genes are TRBV7-3 and TRBJ2-2; a weak D match, TRBD2 (5 bases). CDR3 DNA sequence: TGTGCCAGCAGGGAGGCGGCGAACACCGGGGAGCTGTTTTTT. It encodes CASREAANTGELFF.